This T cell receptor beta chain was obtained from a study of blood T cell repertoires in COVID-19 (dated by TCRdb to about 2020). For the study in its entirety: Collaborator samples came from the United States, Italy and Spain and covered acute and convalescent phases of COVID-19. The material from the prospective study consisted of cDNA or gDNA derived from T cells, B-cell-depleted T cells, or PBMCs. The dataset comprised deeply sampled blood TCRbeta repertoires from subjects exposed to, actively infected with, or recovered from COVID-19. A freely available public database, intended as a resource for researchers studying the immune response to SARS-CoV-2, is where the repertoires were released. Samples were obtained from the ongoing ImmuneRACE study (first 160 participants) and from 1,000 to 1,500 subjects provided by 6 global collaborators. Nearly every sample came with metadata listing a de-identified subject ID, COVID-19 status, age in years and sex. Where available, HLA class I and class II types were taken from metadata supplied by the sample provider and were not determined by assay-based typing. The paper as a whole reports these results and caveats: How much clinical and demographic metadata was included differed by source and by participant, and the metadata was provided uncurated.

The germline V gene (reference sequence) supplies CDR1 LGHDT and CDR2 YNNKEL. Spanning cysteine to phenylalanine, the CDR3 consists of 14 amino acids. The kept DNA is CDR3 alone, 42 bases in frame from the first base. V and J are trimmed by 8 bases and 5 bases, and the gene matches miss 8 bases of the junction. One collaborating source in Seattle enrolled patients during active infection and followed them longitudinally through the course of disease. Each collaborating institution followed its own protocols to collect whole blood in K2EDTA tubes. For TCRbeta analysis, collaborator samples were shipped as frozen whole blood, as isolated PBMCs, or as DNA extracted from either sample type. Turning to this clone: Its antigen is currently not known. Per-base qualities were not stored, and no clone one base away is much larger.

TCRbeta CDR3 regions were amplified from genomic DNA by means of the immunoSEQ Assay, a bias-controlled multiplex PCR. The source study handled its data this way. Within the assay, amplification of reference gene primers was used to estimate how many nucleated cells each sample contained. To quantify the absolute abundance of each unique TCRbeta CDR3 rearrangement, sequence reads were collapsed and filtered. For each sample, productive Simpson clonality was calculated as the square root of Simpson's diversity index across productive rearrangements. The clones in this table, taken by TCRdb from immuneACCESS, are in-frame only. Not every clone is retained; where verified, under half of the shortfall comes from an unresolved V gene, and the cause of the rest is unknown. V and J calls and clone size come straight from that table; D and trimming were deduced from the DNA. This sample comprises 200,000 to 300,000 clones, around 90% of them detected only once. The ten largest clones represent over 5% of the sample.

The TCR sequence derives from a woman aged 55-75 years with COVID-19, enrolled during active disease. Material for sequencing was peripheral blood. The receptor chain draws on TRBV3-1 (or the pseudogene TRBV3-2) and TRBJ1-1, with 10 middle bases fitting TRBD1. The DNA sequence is TGTGCCAGCCGAGACAGGGGGCTGAGTACTGAAGCTTTCTTT. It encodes CASRDRGLSTEAFF.